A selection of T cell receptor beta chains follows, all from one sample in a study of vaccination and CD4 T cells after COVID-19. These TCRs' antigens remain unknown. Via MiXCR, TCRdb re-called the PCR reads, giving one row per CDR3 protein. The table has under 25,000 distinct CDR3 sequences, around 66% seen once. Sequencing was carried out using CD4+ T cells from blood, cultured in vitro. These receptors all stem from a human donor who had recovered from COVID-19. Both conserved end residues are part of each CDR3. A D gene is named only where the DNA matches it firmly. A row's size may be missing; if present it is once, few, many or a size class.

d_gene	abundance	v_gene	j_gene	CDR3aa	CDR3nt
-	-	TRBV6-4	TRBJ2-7	CASSAIQGSEQYF	TGTGCCAGCAGTGCCATCCAGGGCTCCGAGCAGTACTTC
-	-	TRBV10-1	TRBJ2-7	CASSEWGRGGYEQYF	TGCGCCAGCAGTGAGTGGGGCAGGGGTGGATACGAGCAGTACTTC
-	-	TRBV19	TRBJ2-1	CASSGDYNEQFF	TGTGCCAGTAGTGGGGACTACAATGAGCAGTTCTTC
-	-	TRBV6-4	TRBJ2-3	CASSDSASTDTQYF	TGTGCCAGCAGTGACTCCGCTAGCACAGATACGCAGTATTTT
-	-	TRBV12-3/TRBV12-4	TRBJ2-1	CASNWGFYNEQFF	TGTGCCAGCAACTGGGGATTCTACAATGAGCAGTTCTTC
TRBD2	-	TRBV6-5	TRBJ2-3	CASSYQGGRARDTQYF	TGTGCCAGCAGTTACCAGGGCGGGAGGGCCCGCGATACGCAGTATTTT
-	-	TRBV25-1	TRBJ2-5	CASSMGGQETQYF	TGTGCCAGCAGCATGGGCGGTCAAGAGACCCAGTACTTC
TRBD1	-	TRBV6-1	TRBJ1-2	CASRPRDRGGYGYTF	TGTGCCAGCAGGCCTCGGGACAGGGGGGGCTATGGCTACACCTTC
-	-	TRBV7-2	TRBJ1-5	CASSLGGAGYSNQPQHF	TGTGCCAGCAGCTTAGGGGGGGCGGGATATAGCAATCAGCCCCAGCATTTT
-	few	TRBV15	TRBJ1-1	CATSRTLRAGVNTEAFF	TGTGCCACCAGCAGAACCCTACGAGCGGGTGTTAACACTGAAGCTTTCTTT
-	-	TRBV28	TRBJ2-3	CASSSGPAESTQYF	TGTGCCAGCAGTTCCGGGCCCGCTGAATCGACGCAGTATTTT
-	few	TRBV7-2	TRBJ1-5	CASSLREGRLQPQHF	TGTGCCAGCAGCTTAAGGGAAGGGCGGCTTCAGCCCCAGCATTTT
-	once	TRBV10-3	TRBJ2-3	CAISELGGVSTDTQYF	TGTGCCATCAGTGAGCTCGGGGGAGTCAGCACAGATACGCAGTATTTT
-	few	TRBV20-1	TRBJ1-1	CSARGGYEAFF	TGCAGTGCCCGGGGGGGCTATGAAGCTTTCTTT
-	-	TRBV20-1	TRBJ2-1	CSAPLGWRDSYNEQFF	TGCAGTGCCCCCCTGGGGTGGCGGGACTCCTACAATGAGCAGTTCTTC
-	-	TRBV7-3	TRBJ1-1	CASSLTGNTEAFF	TGTGCCAGCAGCTTAACCGGAAACACTGAAGCTTTCTTT
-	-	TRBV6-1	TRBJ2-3	CASSEGWEDTQYF	TGTGCCAGCAGTGAAGGATGGGAGGATACGCAGTATTTT
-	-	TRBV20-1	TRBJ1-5	CSAPGAVSNQPQHF	TGCAGTGCCCCAGGGGCAGTTAGCAATCAGCCCCAGCATTTT
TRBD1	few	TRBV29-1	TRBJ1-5	CSVAGTGSPGPQHF	TGCAGCGTCGCCGGGACAGGGAGCCCCGGGCCCCAGCATTTT
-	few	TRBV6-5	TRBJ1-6	CASSYEGGSPLHF	TGTGCCAGCAGTTACGAGGGAGGTTCACCCCTCCACTTT
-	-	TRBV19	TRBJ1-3	CASRTSVSSGNTIYF	TGTGCCAGTAGGACTTCAGTGAGCTCTGGAAACACCATATATTTT
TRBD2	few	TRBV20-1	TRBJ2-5	CSARKSGRASETQYF	TGCAGTGCTAGAAAAAGCGGGAGGGCTTCGGAGACCCAGTACTTC
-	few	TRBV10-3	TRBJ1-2	CAISEQGWYGYTF	TGTGCCATCAGTGAACAGGGCTGGTATGGCTACACCTTC
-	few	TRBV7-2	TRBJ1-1	CASSPSWTANTEAFF	TGTGCCAGCAGCCCCTCTTGGACAGCGAACACTGAAGCTTTCTTT
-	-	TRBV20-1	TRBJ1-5	CSASIGGSGSNQPQHF	TGCAGTGCTAGTATCGGGGGCTCGGGCAGCAATCAGCCCCAGCATTTT
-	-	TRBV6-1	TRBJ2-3	CASRTLDTDTQYF	TGTGCCAGCCGGACGCTTGACACAGATACGCAGTATTTT
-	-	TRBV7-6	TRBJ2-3	CASSGETSASTDTQYF	TGTGCCAGCAGCGGCGAGACGAGCGCGTCCACAGATACGCAGTATTTT
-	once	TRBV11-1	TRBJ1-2	CASSLVETANYGYTF	TGTGCCAGCAGCTTAGTTGAGACAGCTAACTATGGCTACACCTTC
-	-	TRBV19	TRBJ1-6	CASSTVGVGSPLHF	TGTGCCAGTAGTACCGTGGGAGTCGGTTCACCCCTCCACTTT
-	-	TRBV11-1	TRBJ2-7	CASSLNGASSLEQYF	TGTGCCAGCAGCTTAAATGGGGCCAGCTCCCTCGAGCAGTACTTC
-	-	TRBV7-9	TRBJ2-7	CASSLAQGKGYEQYF	TGTGCCAGCAGCTTAGCGCAGGGGAAAGGATACGAGCAGTACTTC
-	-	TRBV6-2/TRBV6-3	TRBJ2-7	CASSYFSYEQYF	TGTGCCAGCAGTTACTTCTCCTACGAGCAGTACTTC
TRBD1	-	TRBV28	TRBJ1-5	CASRPGGGNQPQHF	TGTGCCAGCAGGCCAGGGGGGGGCAATCAGCCCCAGCATTTT
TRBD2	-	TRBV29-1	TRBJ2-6	CSARLAAGANVLTF	TGCAGCGCCCGACTAGCGGCTGGGGCCAACGTCCTGACTTTC
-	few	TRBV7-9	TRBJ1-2	CASSSTGILGYTF	TGTGCCAGCAGCTCTACAGGGATATTGGGCTACACCTTC
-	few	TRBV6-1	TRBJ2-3	CASTSLGTYTQYF	TGTGCCAGCACCAGCCTAGGGACCTATACGCAGTATTTT
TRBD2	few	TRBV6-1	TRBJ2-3	CASSAGLAVDTQYF	TGTGCCAGCAGTGCCGGACTAGCGGTAGATACGCAGTATTTT
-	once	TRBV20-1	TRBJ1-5	CSASDYGNQPQHF	TGCAGTGCTAGCGACTACGGCAATCAGCCCCAGCATTTT
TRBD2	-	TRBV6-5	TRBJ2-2	CASSYGTAGGTTGELFF	TGTGCCAGCAGTTACGGGACAGCGGGAGGGACCACCGGGGAGCTGTTTTTT
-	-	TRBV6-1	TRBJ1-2	CASSDPGQGGYTF	TGTGCCAGCAGTGATCCGGGACAAGGAGGCTACACCTTC
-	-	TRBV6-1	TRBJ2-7	CASSEAHWGSYEQYF	TGTGCCAGCAGTGAAGCCCATTGGGGTTCGTACGAGCAGTACTTC
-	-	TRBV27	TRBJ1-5	CASSSQGLGNQPQHF	TGTGCCAGCAGCTCACAGGGTCTGGGCAATCAGCCCCAGCATTTT
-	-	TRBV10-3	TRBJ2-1	CAISQTVPNEQFF	TGTGCCATCAGTCAGACCGTCCCCAATGAGCAGTTCTTC
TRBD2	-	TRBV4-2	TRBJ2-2	CASSQDTSGSLTGELFF	TGTGCCAGCAGCCAAGATACCAGCGGGAGTCTCACCGGGGAGCTGTTTTTT
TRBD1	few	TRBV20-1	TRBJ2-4	CSAGQGAKNIQYF	TGCAGTGCTGGACAGGGGGCCAAAAACATTCAGTACTTC
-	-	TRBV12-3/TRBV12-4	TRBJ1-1	CASSLAIYTEAFF	TGTGCCAGCAGTTTGGCCATCTACACTGAAGCTTTCTTT
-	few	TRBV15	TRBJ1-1	CATSRRGTEAFF	TGTGCCACCAGCAGGAGGGGCACTGAAGCTTTCTTT
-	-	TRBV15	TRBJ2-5	CATSRDQGETQYF	TGTGCCACCAGCAGAGACCAGGGGGAGACCCAGTACTTC
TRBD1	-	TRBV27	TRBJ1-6	CASSLSPDRPGSPLHF	TGTGCCAGCAGTTTATCTCCGGACAGGCCCGGTTCACCCCTCCACTTT
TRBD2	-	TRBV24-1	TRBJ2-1	CATSDARRGEYNEQFF	TGTGCCACCAGTGACGCGAGGCGGGGGGAGTACAATGAGCAGTTCTTC
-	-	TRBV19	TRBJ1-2	CASRGQSANYGYTF	TGTGCCAGTAGAGGGCAGTCAGCTAACTATGGCTACACCTTC
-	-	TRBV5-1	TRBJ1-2	CASSPGGGTDGYTF	TGCGCCAGCAGCCCCGGGGGGGGGACTGATGGCTACACCTTC